What follows is one TCR beta chain and its context. The antigen is not known. Measured with immunoSEQ multiplex PCR; TCRdb has only the in-frame clones, and not every one. The table has about 74,000 clones, less than 90% seen once. The data derive from a study of OX40 agonist ivuxolimab in advanced cancers. The wider study: Antecedent anti-PD-1, anti-PD-L1 or anti-CTLA-4 therapy was permissible, with over 35% having received some.

The CDR3 covers 15 residues. V lost 3 bases and J lost 3; bases outside the gene matches: 3. From germline, CDR1 is LNHNV and CDR2 YYDKDF (reference sequence). Study observations and caveats: Averaging showed that CD8+ T cells had more expanded clones than CD4+ did.

The chain uses TRBV15 and TRBJ1-4; the match to TRBD1 covers 8 bases. The sample in question was CD4+ or CD8+ T cells sorted from blood, obtained in a trial of the OX40 agonist ivuxolimab. This TCR came from an adult with an advanced solid tumor such as melanoma, head and neck, liver or kidney cancer. The CDR3 bases are TGTGCCACCAGCAGCTCGACAGGGGCTAATGAAAAACTGTTTTTT. Translated: CATSSSTGANEKLFF.